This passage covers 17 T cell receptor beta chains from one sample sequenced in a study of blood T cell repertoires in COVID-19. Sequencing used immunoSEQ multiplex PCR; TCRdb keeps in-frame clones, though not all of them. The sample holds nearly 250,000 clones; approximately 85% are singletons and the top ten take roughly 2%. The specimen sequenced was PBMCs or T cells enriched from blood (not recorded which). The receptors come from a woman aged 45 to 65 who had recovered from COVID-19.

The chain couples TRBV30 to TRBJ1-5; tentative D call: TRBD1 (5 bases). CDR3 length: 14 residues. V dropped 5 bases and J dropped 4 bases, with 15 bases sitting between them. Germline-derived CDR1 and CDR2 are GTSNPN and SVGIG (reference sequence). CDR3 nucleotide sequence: TGTGCCTGGCAGACCGGGACTTCAAATCAGCCCCAGCATTTT. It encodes CAWQTGTSNQPQHF.

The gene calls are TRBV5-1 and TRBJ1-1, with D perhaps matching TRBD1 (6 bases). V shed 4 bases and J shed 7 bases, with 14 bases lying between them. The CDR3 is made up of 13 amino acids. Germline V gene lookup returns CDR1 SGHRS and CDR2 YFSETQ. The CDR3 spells CASSEDGRGEAFF. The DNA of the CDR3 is TGCGCCAGCAGCGAGGACGGCAGGGGTGAAGCTTTCTTT.

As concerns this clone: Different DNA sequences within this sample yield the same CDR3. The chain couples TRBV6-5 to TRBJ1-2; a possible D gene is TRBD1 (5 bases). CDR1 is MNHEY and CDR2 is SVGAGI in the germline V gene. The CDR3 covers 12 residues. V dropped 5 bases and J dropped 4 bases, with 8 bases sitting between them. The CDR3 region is CASSPDSYGYTF. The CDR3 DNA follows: TGTGCCAGCAGTCCTGACAGCTATGGCTACACCTTC.

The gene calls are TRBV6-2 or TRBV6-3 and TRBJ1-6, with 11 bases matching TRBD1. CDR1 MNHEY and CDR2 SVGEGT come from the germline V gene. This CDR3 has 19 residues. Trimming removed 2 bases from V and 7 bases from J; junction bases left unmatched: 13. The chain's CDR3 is CASSYRPDRGQIGNSPLHF. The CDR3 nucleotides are TGTGCCAGCAGTTACCGTCCGGACAGGGGGCAAATCGGGAATTCACCCCTCCACTTT.

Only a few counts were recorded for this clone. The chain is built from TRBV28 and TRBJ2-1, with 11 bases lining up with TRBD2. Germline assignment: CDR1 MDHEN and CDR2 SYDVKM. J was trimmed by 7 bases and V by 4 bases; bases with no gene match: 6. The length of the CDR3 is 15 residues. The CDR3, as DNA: TGTGCCAGCAGTTCCCTAGCGGGAGGTATAAATGAGCAGTTCTTC. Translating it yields CASSSLAGGINEQFF.

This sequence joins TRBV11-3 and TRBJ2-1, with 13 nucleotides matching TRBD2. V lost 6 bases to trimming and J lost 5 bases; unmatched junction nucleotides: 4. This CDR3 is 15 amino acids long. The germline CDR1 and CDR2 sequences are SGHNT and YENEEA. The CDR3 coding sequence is TGTGCCAGCAGACGACTAGCGGGGGGTCACAATGAGCAGTTCTTC. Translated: CASRRLAGGHNEQFF. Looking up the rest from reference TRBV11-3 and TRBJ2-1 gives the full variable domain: EAGVVQSPRYKIIEKKQPVAFWCNPISGHNTLYWYLQNLGQGPELLIRYENEEAVDDSQLPKDRFSAERLKGVDSTLKIQPAELGDSAVYLCASRRLAGGHNEQFFGPGTRLTVL.

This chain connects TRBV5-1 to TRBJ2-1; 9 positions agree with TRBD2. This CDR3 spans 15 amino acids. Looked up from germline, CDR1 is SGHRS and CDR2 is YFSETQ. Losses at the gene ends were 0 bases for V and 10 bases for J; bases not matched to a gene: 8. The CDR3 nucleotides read TGCGCCAGCAGCTTGGGTGCTAGCGGGGCACGGGAGCAGTTCTTC. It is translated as CASSLGASGAREQFF. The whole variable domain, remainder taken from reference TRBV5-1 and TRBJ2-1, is KAGVTQTPRYLIKTRGQQVTLSCSPISGHRSVSWYQQTPGQGLQFLFEYFSETQRNKGNFPGRFSGRQFSNSRSEMNVSTLELGDSALYLCASSLGASGAREQFFGPGTRLTVL.

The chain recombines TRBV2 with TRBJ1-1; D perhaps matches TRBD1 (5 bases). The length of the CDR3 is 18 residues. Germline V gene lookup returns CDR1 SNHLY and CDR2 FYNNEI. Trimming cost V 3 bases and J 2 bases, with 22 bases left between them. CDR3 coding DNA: TGTGCCAGCAGTGAGATCAAGGGGCAAGGCAGCAGCAACACTGAAGCTTTCTTT. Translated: CASSEIKGQGSSNTEAFF.

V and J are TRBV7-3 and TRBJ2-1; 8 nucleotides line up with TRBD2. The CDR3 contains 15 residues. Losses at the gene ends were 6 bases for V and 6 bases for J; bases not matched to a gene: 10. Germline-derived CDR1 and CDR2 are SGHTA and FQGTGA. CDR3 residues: CASSLSGTESNEQFF. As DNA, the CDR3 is TGTGCCAGCAGTCTTAGCGGGACTGAATCCAATGAGCAGTTCTTC.

Here the CDR3 DNA reads TGTGCCAGCAGCTCAGGTCCGGCAACTAATGAAAAACTGTTTTTT. It specifies CASSSGPATNEKLFF. The V and J genes are TRBV7-9 and TRBJ1-4; D call uncertain. V lost 4 bases to trimming and J lost 0 bases, with 9 bases between them. CDR3 length: 15 residues. Per the germline V gene, CDR1 is SEHNR and CDR2 is FQNEAQ (reference sequence).

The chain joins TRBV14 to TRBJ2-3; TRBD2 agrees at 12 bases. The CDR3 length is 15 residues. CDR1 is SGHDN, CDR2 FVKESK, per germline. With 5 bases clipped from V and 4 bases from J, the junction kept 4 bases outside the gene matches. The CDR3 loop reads CASSKGLAGADTQYF. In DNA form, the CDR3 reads TGTGCCAGCAGCAAGGGACTAGCGGGCGCAGATACGCAGTATTTT.

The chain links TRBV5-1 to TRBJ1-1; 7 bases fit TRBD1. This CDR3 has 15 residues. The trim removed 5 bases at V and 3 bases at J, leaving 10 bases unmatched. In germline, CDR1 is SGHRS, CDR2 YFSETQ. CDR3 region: CASRPRQGTDTEAFF. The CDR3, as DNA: TGCGCCAGCAGACCCAGACAGGGAACGGACACTGAAGCTTTCTTT.

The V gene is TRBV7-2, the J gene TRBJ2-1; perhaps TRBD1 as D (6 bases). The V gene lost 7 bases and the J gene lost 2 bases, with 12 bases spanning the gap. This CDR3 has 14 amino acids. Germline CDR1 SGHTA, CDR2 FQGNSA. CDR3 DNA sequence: TGTGCCAGCACACCGACAGGAGCCTACAATGAGCAGTTCTTC. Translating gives CASTPTGAYNEQFF.

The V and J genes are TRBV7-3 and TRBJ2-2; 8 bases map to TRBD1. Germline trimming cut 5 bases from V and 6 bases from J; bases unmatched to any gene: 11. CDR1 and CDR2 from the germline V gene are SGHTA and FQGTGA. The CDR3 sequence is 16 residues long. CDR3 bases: TGTGCCAGCAGCGACGGACAGGGAAGAACGGCCGGGGAGCTGTTTTTT. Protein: CASSDGQGRTAGELFF.

The CDR3: CASSIIQTGNQPQHF. Here the CDR3 DNA reads TGTGCCAGTAGTATCATACAAACCGGGAATCAGCCCCAGCATTTT. The J gene is TRBJ1-5, the V gene TRBV19; D is undetermined. Germline values: CDR1 LNHDA, CDR2 SQIVND (reference sequence). V shed 3 bases and J shed 4 bases, with 13 bases lying between them. This CDR3 spans 15 amino acids.

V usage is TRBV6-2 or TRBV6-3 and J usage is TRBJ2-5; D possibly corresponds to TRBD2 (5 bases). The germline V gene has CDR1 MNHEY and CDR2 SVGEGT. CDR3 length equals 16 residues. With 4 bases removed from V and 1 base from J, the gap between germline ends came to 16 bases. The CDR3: CASSLVGLIFQETQYF. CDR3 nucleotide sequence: TGTGCCAGCAGTTTAGTCGGACTTATATTCCAAGAGACCCAGTACTTC.

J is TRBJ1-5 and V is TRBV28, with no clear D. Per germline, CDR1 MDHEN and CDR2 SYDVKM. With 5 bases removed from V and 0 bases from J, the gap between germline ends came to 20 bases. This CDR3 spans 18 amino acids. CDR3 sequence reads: CASSLRKVAYNSNQPQHF. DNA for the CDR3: TGTGCCAGCAGTCTCCGAAAGGTAGCCTACAATAGCAATCAGCCCCAGCATTTT.